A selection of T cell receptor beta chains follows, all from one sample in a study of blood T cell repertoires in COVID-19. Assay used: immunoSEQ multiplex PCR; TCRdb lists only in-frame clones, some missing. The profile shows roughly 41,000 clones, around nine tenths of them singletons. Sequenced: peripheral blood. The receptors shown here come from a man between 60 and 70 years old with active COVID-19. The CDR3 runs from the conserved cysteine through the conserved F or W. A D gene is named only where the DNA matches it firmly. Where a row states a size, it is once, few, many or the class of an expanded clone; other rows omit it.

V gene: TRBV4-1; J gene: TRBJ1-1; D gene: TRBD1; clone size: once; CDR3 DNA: TGCGCCAGCAGCCAAGATCGATTTGGGACAGGGGCCCCCACTGAAGCTTTCTTT; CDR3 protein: CASSQDRFGTGAPTEAFF
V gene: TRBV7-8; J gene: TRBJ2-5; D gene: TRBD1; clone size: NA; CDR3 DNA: TGTGCCAGCAGCTCGACAGGGAACGTCCTTCAAGAGACCCAGTACTTC; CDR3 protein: CASSSTGNVLQETQYF
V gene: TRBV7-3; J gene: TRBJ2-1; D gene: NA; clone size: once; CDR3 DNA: TGTGCCAGCAGCTCCGTGGGGGGTAACTACAATGAGCAGTTCTTC; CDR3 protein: CASSSVGGNYNEQFF
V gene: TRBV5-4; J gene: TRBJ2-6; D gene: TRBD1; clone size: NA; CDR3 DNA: TGTGCCAGCAGCGCTTCCGGGACAGCCTCTGGGGCCAACGTCCTGACTTTC; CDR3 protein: CASSASGTASGANVLTF
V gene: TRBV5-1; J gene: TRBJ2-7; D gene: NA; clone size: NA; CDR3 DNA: TGCGCCAGCAGCCCAAATCCGGCGGGACCCCCCTACGAGCAGTACTTC; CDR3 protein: CASSPNPAGPPYEQYF
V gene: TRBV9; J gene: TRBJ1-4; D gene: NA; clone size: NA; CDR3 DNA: TGTGCCAGCAGCGTCGGGATAAGTGACATTGGAAATGAAAAACTGTTTTTT; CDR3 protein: CASSVGISDIGNEKLFF
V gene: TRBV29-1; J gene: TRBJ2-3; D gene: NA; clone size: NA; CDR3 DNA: TGCAGCGTTGAACGAGATACAGGGCCTAGCACAGATACGCAGTATTTT; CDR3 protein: CSVERDTGPSTDTQYF
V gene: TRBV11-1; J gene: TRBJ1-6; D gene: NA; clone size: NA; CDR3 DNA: TGTGCCAGCAGCTTATCTTCGGATTCACCCCTCCACTTT; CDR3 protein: CASSLSSDSPLHF
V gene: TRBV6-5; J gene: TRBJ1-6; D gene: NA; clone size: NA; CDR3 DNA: TGTGCCAGCGGCAGCTCGGGTTCACCCCTCCACTTT; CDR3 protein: CASGSSGSPLHF
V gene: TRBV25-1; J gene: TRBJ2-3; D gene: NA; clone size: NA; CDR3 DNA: TGTGCCAGCAGTGAATATCAGGTCCCAGGCACAGATACGCAGTATTTT; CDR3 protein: CASSEYQVPGTDTQYF
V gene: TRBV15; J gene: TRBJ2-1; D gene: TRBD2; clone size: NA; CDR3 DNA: TGTGCCACCAGCAGAGGTAGCACTAGCGGGGACAATGAGCAGTTCTTC; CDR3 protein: CATSRGSTSGDNEQFF
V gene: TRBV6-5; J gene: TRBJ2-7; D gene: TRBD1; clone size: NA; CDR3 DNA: TGTGCCAGCAGTTACGGGACAGGGGTCTACGAGCAGTACTTC; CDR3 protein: CASSYGTGVYEQYF
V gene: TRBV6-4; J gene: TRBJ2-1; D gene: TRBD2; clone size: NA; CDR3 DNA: TGTGCCAGCAGTCGGACTAGCGGGAGATCCTCCTACAATGAGCAGTTCTTC; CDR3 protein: CASSRTSGRSSYNEQFF
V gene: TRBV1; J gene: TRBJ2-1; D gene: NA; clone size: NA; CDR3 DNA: TGCACCAGCAGCGAGTCCGACACGTCCTCCGCCGCTTACAATGAGCAGTTCTTC; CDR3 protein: CTSSESDTSSAAYNEQFF
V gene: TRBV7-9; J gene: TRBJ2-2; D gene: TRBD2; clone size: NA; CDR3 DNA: TGTGCCAGCAGCTTAAGCGGTGGGGGGGACACCGGGGAGCTGTTTTTT; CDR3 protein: CASSLSGGGDTGELFF
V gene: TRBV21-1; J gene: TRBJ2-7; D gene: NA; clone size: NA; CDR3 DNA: TGTGCCAGCAGCCGGGACAGAAAAACCTACGAGCAGTACTTC; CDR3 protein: CASSRDRKTYEQYF
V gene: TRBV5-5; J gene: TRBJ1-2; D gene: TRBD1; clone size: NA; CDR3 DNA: TGTGCCAGCAGCTTGGAGACTTCAACGGGACAGGGAGACTATGGCTACACCTTC; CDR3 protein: CASSLETSTGQGDYGYTF
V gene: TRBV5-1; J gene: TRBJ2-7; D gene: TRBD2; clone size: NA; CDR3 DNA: TGCGCCAGCAGCTTGGGATTAGGACTAGCGGGCTCCTACGAGCAGTACTTC; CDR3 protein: CASSLGLGLAGSYEQYF
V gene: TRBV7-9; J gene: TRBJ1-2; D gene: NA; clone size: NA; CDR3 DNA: TGTGCCAGCAGCTTAGGTTCAAATGGCTACACCTTC; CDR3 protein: CASSLGSNGYTF
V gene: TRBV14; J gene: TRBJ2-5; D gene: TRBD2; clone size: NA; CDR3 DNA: TGTGCCAGCAGCCAAGCCCCCTCTACTAGCGGGAGAGGAGAGACCCAGTACTTC; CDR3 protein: CASSQAPSTSGRGETQYF
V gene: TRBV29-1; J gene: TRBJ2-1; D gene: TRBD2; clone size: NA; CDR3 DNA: TGCAGCGACCCCGGGACTAGCGGGAGTTACTACAATGAGCAGTTCTTC; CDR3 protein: CSDPGTSGSYYNEQFF
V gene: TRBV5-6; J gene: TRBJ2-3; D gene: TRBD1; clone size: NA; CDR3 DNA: TGTGCCAGCAGCTCCCGATCAAATCCGGGACAGGGGTCAGATACGCAGTATTTT; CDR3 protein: CASSSRSNPGQGSDTQYF
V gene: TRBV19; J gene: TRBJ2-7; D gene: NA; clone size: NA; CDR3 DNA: TGTGCCAGTAGTGAAGCGGGCCTGCCCTCCTACGAGCAGTACTTC; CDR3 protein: CASSEAGLPSYEQYF
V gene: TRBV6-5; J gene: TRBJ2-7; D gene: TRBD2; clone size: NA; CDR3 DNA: TGTGCCAGCACCCGTAGCGGGAGAGAGGGCGAGCAGTACTTC; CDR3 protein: CASTRSGREGEQYF
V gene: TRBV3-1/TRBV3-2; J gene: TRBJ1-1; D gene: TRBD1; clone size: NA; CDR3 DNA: TGTGCCAGCAGCCGGAGGGGGCGCACTGAAGCTTTCTTT; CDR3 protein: CASSRRGRTEAFF
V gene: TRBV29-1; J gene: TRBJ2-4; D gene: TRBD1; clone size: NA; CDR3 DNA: TGCAGCGTTGAAGTTCGGACAGGAGGCATTCAGTACTTC; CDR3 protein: CSVEVRTGGIQYF
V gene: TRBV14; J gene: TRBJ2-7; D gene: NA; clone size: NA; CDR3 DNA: TGTGCCAGCAGCCTTTCTCAGTATTCCGGGATCACCTCCTACGAGCAGTACTTC; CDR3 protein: CASSLSQYSGITSYEQYF
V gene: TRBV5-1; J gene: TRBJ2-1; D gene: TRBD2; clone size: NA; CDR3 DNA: TGCGCCAGCAGCTTGCCTAGCGGGTACAATGAGCAGTTCTTC; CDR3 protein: CASSLPSGYNEQFF
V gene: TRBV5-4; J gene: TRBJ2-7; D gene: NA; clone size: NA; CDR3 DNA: TGTGCCAGCAGCTTGCCTACGACTGGAACCTACGAGCAGTACTTC; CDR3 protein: CASSLPTTGTYEQYF
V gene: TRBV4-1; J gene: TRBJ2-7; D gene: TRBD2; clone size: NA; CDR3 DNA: TGCGCCAGCAGCCAAGGGACTAGCGGGACCGCCATCTCCTACGAGCAGTACTTC; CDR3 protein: CASSQGTSGTAISYEQYF
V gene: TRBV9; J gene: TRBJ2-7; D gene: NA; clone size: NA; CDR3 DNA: TGTGCCAGCAGCCTATCTACTTCGGGTTACGAGCAGTACTTC; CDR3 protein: CASSLSTSGYEQYF
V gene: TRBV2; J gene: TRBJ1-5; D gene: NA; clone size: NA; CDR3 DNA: TGTGCCAGTGGGGGGGCCGGGAGTGGGAATCAGCCCCAGCATTTT; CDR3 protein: CASGGAGSGNQPQHF
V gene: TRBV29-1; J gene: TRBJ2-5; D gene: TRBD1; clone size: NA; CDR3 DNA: TGCAGCGCCCAGCGACAGGGGTTCGTGGAGACCCAGTACTTC; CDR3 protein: CSAQRQGFVETQYF
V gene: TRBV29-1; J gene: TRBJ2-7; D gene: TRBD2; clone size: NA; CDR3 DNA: TGCAGCGTAGGACTAGCGGGGCCCTACGAGCAGTACTTC; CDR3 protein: CSVGLAGPYEQYF
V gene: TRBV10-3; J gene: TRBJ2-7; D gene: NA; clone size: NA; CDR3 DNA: TGTGCCACCCTCGGTACCGACAGCTTCTACGAGCAGTACTTC; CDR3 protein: CATLGTDSFYEQYF
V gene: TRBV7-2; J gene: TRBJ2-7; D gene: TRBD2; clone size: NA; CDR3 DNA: TGTGCCAGCAGCTTAGTTGTACTAGCGGGATGGGTCGAGCAGTACTTC; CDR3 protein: CASSLVVLAGWVEQYF
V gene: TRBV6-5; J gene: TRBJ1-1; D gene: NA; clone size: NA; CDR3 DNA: TGTGCCAGCGGTAGCCATAACATGAACACTGAAGCTTTCTTT; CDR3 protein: CASGSHNMNTEAFF
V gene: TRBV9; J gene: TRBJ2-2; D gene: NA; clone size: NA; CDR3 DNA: TGTGCCAGCGGTCGGGTGGCGGGAAGGAACACCGGGGAGCTGTTTTTT; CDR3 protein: CASGRVAGRNTGELFF
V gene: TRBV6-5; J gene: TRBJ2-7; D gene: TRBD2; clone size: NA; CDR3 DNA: TGTGCCAGCAGTCATCCCCGGGAGGGCTCCTACGAGCAGTACTTC; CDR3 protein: CASSHPREGSYEQYF
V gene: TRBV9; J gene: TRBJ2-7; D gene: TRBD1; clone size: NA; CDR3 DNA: TGTGCCAGCAGCGTAAACCGACAGGGCTACGAGCAGTACTTC; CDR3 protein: CASSVNRQGYEQYF
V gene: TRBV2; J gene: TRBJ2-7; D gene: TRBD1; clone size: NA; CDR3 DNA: TGTGCCAGCAAGGGGGACAGCTACGAGCAGTACTTC; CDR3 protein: CASKGDSYEQYF
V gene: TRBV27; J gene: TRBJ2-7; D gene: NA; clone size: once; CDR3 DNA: TGTGCCAGCTCCGACGGGAGCTCCTACGAGCAGTACTTC; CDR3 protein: CASSDGSSYEQYF
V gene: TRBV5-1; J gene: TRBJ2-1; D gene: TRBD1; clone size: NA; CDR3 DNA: TGCGCCAGCAGCTTGCTGACAGGGAATGAGCAGTTCTTC; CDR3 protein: CASSLLTGNEQFF
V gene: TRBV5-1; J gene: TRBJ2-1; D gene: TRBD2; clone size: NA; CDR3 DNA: TGCGCCAGCAGCTTGGTGGGCGGGGGAGGAGGCTACAATGAGCAGTTCTTC; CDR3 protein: CASSLVGGGGGYNEQFF
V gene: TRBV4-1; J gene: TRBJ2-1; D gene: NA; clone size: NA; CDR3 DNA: TGCGCCAGCAGCCAAGTCAGTACCTCCTACAATGAGCAGTTCTTC; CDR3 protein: CASSQVSTSYNEQFF
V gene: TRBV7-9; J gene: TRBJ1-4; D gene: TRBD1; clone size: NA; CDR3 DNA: TGTGCCAGCAGCTGGGCGTCCGGGACAGGGTTTAGGGAAAAACTGTTTTTT; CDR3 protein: CASSWASGTGFREKLFF
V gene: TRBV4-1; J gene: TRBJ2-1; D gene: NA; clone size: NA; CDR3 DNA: TGCGCCAGCAGCCAAGCATCTAGCAGCACCTACAATGAGCAGTTCTTC; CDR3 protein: CASSQASSSTYNEQFF
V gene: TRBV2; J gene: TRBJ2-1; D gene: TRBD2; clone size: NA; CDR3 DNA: TGTGCCAGCATTGTGGGACTAGCGGGAAACGAGCAGTTCTTC; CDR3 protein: CASIVGLAGNEQFF
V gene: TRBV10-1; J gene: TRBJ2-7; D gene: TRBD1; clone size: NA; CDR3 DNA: TGCGCCAGCAGTGGGACAGGGGGCGAGCAGTACTTC; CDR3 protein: CASSGTGGEQYF
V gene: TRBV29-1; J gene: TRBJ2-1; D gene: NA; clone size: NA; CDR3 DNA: TGCAGCGTTGAAGATTCCACTCGGGGTGGTGATGAGCAGTTCTTC; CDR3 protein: CSVEDSTRGGDEQFF
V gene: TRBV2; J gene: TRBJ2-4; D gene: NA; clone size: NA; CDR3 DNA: TGTGCCAGCAGCCTTTCAGGGAAGGACATTCAGTACTTC; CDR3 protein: CASSLSGKDIQYF
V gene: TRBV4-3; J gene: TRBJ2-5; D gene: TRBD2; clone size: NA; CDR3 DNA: TGCGCCAGCAGCCAAGACCCCTTGACTAGCGGTACCGAGACCCAGTACTTC; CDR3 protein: CASSQDPLTSGTETQYF
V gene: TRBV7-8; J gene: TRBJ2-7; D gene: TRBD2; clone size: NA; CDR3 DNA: TGTGCCACCAGGGGTGGGGCCGCGATAGCGGGGTCCTACGAGCAGTACTTC; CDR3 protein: CATRGGAAIAGSYEQYF